These 11 T cell receptor beta chains were sequenced from one sample in a study of PD-1 blockade in classical Hodgkin lymphoma. The time point was: cycle 4 day 1 (C4D1), after less than 7 weeks of nivolumab. Each patient experienced a relapse that followed autologous stem cell transplantation, and brentuximab vedotin exposure varied. Profiling relied on immunoSEQ multiplex PCR, and the TCRdb table lists in-frame clones only, not all of them. The top ten hold roughly 2.6% of the sample, which has roughly 42,000 clones, approximately 70% seen once. The source was peripheral blood mononuclear cells (PBMCs), collected before the fourth cycle of nivolumab. The receptors originated from a human donor with classical Hodgkin lymphoma.

Within the sample, this clone is medium-sized. J is TRBJ1-1 and V is TRBV5-1; the match to TRBD1 covers 7 bases. Unmatched junction bases numbered 12, after V lost 3 bases and J lost 4 bases. The germline V gene has CDR1 SGHRS and CDR2 YFSETQ. The CDR3 is made up of 16 amino acids. The CDR3, as DNA: TGCGCCAGCAGCTCTAACGACAGGGCGTTTAGCACTGAAGCTTTCTTT. Protein product: CASSSNDRAFSTEAFF.

This clone occurred a few times. This chain uses TRBV27 with TRBJ1-4; D is possibly TRBD1 (5 bases). The length of the CDR3 is 16 residues. The germline V gene encodes CDR1 MNHEY and CDR2 SMNVEV (reference sequence). V lost 2 bases, J lost 3 bases, and 13 bases lay in between. This CDR3 is CASSLGPRVSNEKLFF. The CDR3 DNA reads TGTGCCAGCAGTTTAGGACCCAGGGTGTCTAATGAAAAACTGTTTTTT.

This clone occurred a few times. The chain joins TRBV18 to TRBJ1-6; TRBD1 might be the D (6 bases). Germline V gives CDR1 KGHSH, CDR2 LQKENI. CDR3 length equals 18 residues. Trimming removed 1 base at V and 6 bases at J, with 19 bases between. CDR3 region: CASSPLSPNRDLNSPLHF. CDR3 nucleotide sequence: TGTGCCAGCTCACCACTCTCACCTAACAGGGACCTTAATTCACCCCTCCACTTT.

This clone was observed once. The chain couples TRBV27 to TRBJ2-1; 9 bases agree with TRBD2. Germline assignment: CDR1 MNHEY and CDR2 SMNVEV (reference sequence). This CDR3 has 13 amino acids. V gave up 6 bases and J gave up 3 bases; unmatched junction bases: 0. CDR3 DNA sequence: TGTGCCAGCAGGACTAGCGGCTACAATGAGCAGTTCTTC. Protein product: CASRTSGYNEQFF.

The chain carries TRBV5-4 and TRBJ1-1, with D perhaps TRBD1 (6 bases). Between the trimmed V and J ends, which lost 1 base and 5 bases, there was a span of 15 bases. The germline gives CDR1 SGHNT, CDR2 YYREEE (reference sequence). The CDR3 extends over 15 amino acids. The chain's CDR3 is CASSLSRGQITEAFF. In DNA form, the CDR3 reads TGTGCCAGCAGCTTGTCCAGGGGACAAATAACTGAAGCTTTCTTT.

This clone is medium-sized. J is TRBJ2-2 and V is TRBV28; TRBD2 agrees at 13 bases. Germline V gives CDR1 MDHEN, CDR2 SYDVKM. J gave up 5 bases and V 8 bases, and 5 bases lay outside the gene matches. CDR3 length equals 15 residues. As DNA, the CDR3 is TGTGCCAGCGCTTGGACTAGCGGGGGAACCGGGGAGCTGTTTTTT. Protein sequence: CASAWTSGGTGELFF.

The gene calls are TRBV6-5 and TRBJ1-4, with D possibly matching TRBD1 (5 bases). The germline V gene encodes CDR1 MNHEY and CDR2 SVGAGI. V lost 4 bases and J 6 bases, leaving 15 bases between the germline ends. This CDR3 spans 15 amino acids. The CDR3 region is CASSSRGVSDEKLFF. In DNA, the CDR3 is TGTGCCAGCAGTTCGCGGGGGGTCTCTGATGAAAAACTGTTTTTT.

A few counts support this clone. The chain employs TRBV30 and TRBJ1-6; 8 positions agree with TRBD1. CDR1 is GTSNPN and CDR2 is SVGIG in the germline V gene (reference sequence). The CDR3 is 15 amino acids. V gave up 1 base and J gave up 9 bases; unmatched junction bases: 8. CDR3 loop: CAWSDDRGGSSPLHF. In DNA form, the CDR3 reads TGTGCCTGGAGTGACGACAGGGGTGGAAGTTCACCCCTCCACTTT.

V is TRBV7-9 and J is TRBJ2-7; D may be TRBD1 (5 bases). Germline lookup yields CDR1 SEHNR and CDR2 FQNEAQ (reference sequence). The V end lost 3 bases, the J end lost 3 bases, and 15 bases lay between the germline ends. The CDR3 contains 15 residues. CDR3 residues: CASSLLDTGDYEQYF. The CDR3 DNA follows: TGTGCCAGCAGCTTGTTGGATACAGGAGACTACGAGCAGTACTTC.

This clone was counted once. The J gene is TRBJ1-1, the V gene TRBV6-5; no firm D call. Trimming removed 6 bases at V and 2 bases at J, with 13 bases between. Germline V gives CDR1 MNHEY, CDR2 SVGAGI. This CDR3 has 14 amino acids. CDR3 DNA: TGTGCCAGCAGATGGGTGCCGGGAAACACTGAAGCTTTCTTT. This sequence encodes CASRWVPGNTEAFF.

This clone was seen a single time. The chain has TRBV11-2 and TRBJ2-7; no clear D gene. The V end was cut by 0 bases, the J end by 2 bases, with 11 bases between. CDR3 length equals 15 residues. CDR1 is SGHAT, CDR2 FQNNGV, per germline. CDR3 nucleotides: TGTGCCAGCAGCTTAGAATCCGGTGGGCCCTACGAGCAGTACTTC. The encoded protein is CASSLESGGPYEQYF.